Given below is one TCR beta chain in context. The sample comes from a study of shared T cell receptors in the human thymus. The V and J ends lost 7 bases and 6 bases respectively, with 24 bases between them. Germline CDR1 SGHNT, CDR2 YENEEA. The length of the CDR3 is 16 residues. Measured with immunoSEQ multiplex PCR; TCRdb has only the in-frame clones, and not every one. This table has 700,000 or so clones, 70% to 90% appearing once. These same records also appear under a second study, on human thymus T cells.

The material sequenced was thymocytes. The chain has TRBV11-3 and TRBJ1-2, with D perhaps matching TRBD1 (5 bases). This clonotype was obtained from a girl under three years old with a congenital heart defect. CDR3 region: CASTVCPRTGSNGYTF. CDR3 DNA: TGTGCCAGCACCGTGTGCCCAAGAACAGGATCCAATGGCTACACCTTC.